Sequencing of this T cell receptor beta chain was carried out in a study of human T cells and chemical hapten exposure. The overall study: The study sensitized with 2% DPC on a 2 cm by 2 cm patch of upper inner arm skin. Patch testing placed 0.01% DPC on the upper back, with readings at 6 days.

Time point specified: patch test 3, about 24 weeks after DPC sensitization. This sample's treatment: therapeutic diphenylcyclopropenone sensitization with weekly scalp DPC. This clonotype was recorded at least ten times. CDR1 is MNHNS, CDR2 SASEGT, per germline. The CDR3 has 15 amino acids. J was trimmed by 5 bases and V by 4 bases; bases with no gene match: 7. TCRdb redid the calling of the RACE reads with MiXCR, one entry per CDR3 protein. The sample has some 110,000 distinct CDR3 sequences; 30% to 35% are singletons. The sequence came from a man aged 35 to 55 with alopecia areata. Some clones in this sample may be carry-over from other donors' samples. The V call is TRBV6-1, the J call TRBJ1-5; 8 bases agree with TRBD1. Specimen: whole blood, collected in connection with sensitization to the hapten diphenylcyclopropenone (DPC). CDR3 sequence reads: CASSVDRGLHQPQHF. CDR3 nucleotides: TGTGCCAGCAGTGTCGACAGGGGTTTACATCAGCCCCAGCATTTT.